What follows is one T cell receptor beta chain and its context. Its specificity is unknown. These data come from a study of graft-versus-host responses after intestinal transplantation. Study-wide findings and caveats: Ileal or blood samples showed some GvH clones first, and such clones were also found in recipient marrow.

Graft-derived tissue was subjected to processing to liberate intraepithelial and lamina propria lymphocytes. This CDR3 spans 19 amino acids. Germline V gene sequence: CDR1 LGHNA, CDR2 YSLEER. The V gene end was trimmed by 1 base and the J gene end by 1 base; junction bases not matched to a gene: 10. Data came from immunoSEQ multiplex PCR; TCRdb stores just in-frame clones and leaves some out. The sample yields 14,000 to 15,000 clones, about 61% seen once. The receptor's source is a human patient who received an intestinal transplant, so some T cells may come from the graft donor. This chain links TRBV4-3 with TRBJ2-3; 11 nucleotides agree with TRBD2. This specimen consisted of ileum tissue, obtained 524 days after transplant. The CDR3 loop is CASSQGASGGSAGTDTQYF. Written as DNA, the CDR3 is TGCGCCAGCAGCCAAGGGGCTAGCGGGGGGTCGGCCGGCACAGATACGCAGTATTTT.